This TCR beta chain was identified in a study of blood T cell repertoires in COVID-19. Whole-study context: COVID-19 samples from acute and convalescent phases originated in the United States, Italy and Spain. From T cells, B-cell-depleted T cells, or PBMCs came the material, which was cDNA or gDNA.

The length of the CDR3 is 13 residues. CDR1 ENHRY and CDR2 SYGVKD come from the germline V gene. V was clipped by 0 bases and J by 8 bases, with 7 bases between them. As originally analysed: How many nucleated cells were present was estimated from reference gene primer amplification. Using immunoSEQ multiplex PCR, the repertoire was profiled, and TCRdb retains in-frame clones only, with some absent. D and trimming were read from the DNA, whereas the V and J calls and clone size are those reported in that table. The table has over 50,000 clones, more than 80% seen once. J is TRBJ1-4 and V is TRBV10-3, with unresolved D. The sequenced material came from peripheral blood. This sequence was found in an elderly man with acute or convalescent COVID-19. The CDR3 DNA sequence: TGTGCCATCAGTGAGTCGAACGGGGAAAAACTGTTTTTT. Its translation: CAISESNGEKLFF.